This T cell receptor (beta chain) was sequenced in a study of OX40 agonist ivuxolimab in advanced cancers. TCRdb's table, derived via immunoSEQ multiplex PCR, lists solely in-frame clones and lacks some. The table lists tens of thousands of clones, approximately 90% of them singletons. The sequence came from an adult with an advanced solid tumor such as melanoma, head and neck, liver or kidney cancer. The sample in question was CD4+ or CD8+ T cells sorted from blood, obtained in a trial of the OX40 agonist ivuxolimab.

CDR3 residues: CASSLGGENTEAFF. The CDR3 DNA reads as TGTGCCAGCAGCTTGGGTGGGGAGAACACTGAAGCTTTCTTT. The gene calls are TRBV5-6 and TRBJ1-1; no firm D call. The CDR3 covers 14 residues. V shed 0 bases and J shed 1 base, with 7 bases lying between them. CDR1 and CDR2 from the germline V gene are SGHDT and YYEEEE.